One sample yielded the 30 T cell receptor beta chains listed below, sequenced in a study of human T cells and chemical hapten exposure. Time point meaning: pre-sensitization, week 0. Treatment: therapeutic diphenylcyclopropenone sensitization with weekly scalp DPC. TCRdb analysed the RACE reads with MiXCR anew, one entry per CDR3 protein. The sample has a few hundred thousand distinct CDR3 sequences, approximately 5% seen once; the top ten hold about 8.7%. Sequencing used whole blood, obtained in connection with sensitization to the hapten diphenylcyclopropenone (DPC). These TCRs come from a woman aged 18-30 years with alopecia areata. Some clones in this sample may be carry-over from other donors' samples.

The rearrangement joins TRBV6-2 or TRBV6-3 to TRBJ2-1; possible D gene TRBD2, 6 bases. Trimming left V 6 bases short and J 6 bases short, with 15 bases between. Per the germline V gene, CDR1 is MNHEY and CDR2 is SVGEGT. The CDR3 has 14 residues. DNA of the CDR3: TGTGCCAGCAGCCCCACCGCGGGATTCAATGAGCAGTTCTTC. Translating gives CASSPTAGFNEQFF.

V usage is TRBV6-2 or TRBV6-3 and J usage is TRBJ2-7; 10 nucleotides match TRBD2. Per germline, CDR1 MNHEY and CDR2 SVGEGT. This CDR3 is built from 13 residues. The junction had 4 bases not matched to a gene; V was cut back by 6 bases and J by 5 bases. CDR3 protein: CASRNSGGHEQYF. DNA for the CDR3: TGTGCCAGCAGAAATAGCGGGGGGCACGAGCAGTACTTC.

This clonotype was observed a few times. The chain employs TRBV28 and TRBJ2-7; TRBD1 might be the D (6 bases). Germline values: CDR1 MDHEN, CDR2 SYDVKM. Trimming pared 6 bases from V and 9 bases from J, leaving 15 bases between. CDR3 size: 12 residues. The CDR3 region has the DNA TGTGCCAGCAGCGTCAGGGGCTTAGGGCAGTACTTC. It is translated as CASSVRGLGQYF.

The V and J genes are TRBV14 and TRBJ2-5; tentatively, D is TRBD2 (5 bases). CDR1 is SGHDN, CDR2 FVKESK, per germline. CDR3 size: 14 residues. Trimming shortened V by 2 bases and J by 4 bases, and 11 bases separated the two germline ends. The CDR3 DNA follows: TGTGCCAGCAGCCAAACTAGAGGGCCAGAGACCCAGTACTTC. Residues: CASSQTRGPETQYF. The complete variable domain, with remaining parts taken from reference TRBV14 and TRBJ2-5, reads EAGVTQFPSHSVIEKGQTVTLRCDPISGHDNLYWYRRVMGKEIKFLLHFVKESKQDESGMPNNRFLAERTGGTYSTLKVQPAELEDSGVYFCASSQTRGPETQYFGPGTRLLVL.

This clonotype was recorded at least ten times. J is TRBJ2-5 and V is TRBV5-1; D is unclear. This CDR3 spans 14 amino acids. In germline, CDR1 is SGHRS, CDR2 YFSETQ. V lost 0 bases and J lost 1, with 7 bases in between. For the CDR3, the DNA is TGCGCCAGCAGCTTGGGCACCACCCAAGAGACCCAGTACTTC. Its translation: CASSLGTTQETQYF.

This clonotype was seen a few times. The chain recombines TRBV15 with TRBJ2-7; no definite D call. With 5 bases removed from V and 4 bases from J, the gap between germline ends came to 9 bases. The CDR3 length is 12 residues. Germline CDR1 and CDR2: LNHNV and YYDKDF (reference sequence). The CDR3: CATSAGLYEQYF. CDR3 coding DNA: TGTGCCACCAGCGCAGGATTATACGAGCAGTACTTC.

The rearrangement joins TRBV19 to TRBJ2-3; D uncertain. Germline CDR1 reads LNHDA; CDR2 reads SQIVND (reference sequence). This CDR3 spans 13 amino acids. The V and J ends lost 3 bases and 4 bases respectively, with 8 bases between them. CDR3 sequence reads: CASSIEFSDTQYF. CDR3 DNA sequence: TGTGCCAGTAGTATCGAGTTCTCAGATACGCAGTATTTT.

This clonotype was recorded many times. The genes are TRBV10-3 and TRBJ2-3, with TRBD2 as a possible D gene (6 bases). CDR1 and CDR2 from the germline V gene are ENHRY and SYGVKD. The CDR3 is 16 amino acids. With 2 bases removed from V and 3 bases from J, the gap between germline ends came to 15 bases. CDR3 region: CAISEEGTPRTDTQYF. CDR3 sequence (DNA): TGTGCCATCAGTGAGGAGGGGACTCCGAGAACAGATACGCAGTATTTT.

Many counts were recorded for this clonotype. The CDR3 region is CASSQDIAGGNTIYF. CDR3 nucleotides: TGCGCCAGCAGCCAAGATATAGCTGGGGGGAACACCATATATTTT. V and J are TRBV4-3 and TRBJ1-3; D may be TRBD1 (5 bases). V dropped 0 bases and J dropped 7 bases, with 13 bases sitting between them. CDR3 length equals 15 residues. Germline lookup yields CDR1 LGHNA and CDR2 YSLEER.

The sample holds a few counts of this clonotype. The CDR3 coding sequence is TGTGCCAGCAGCCAAGATCGGCTAGTAACGGGACAGGGCTACGAGCAGTACTTC. As protein: CASSQDRLVTGQGYEQYF. The V and J genes are TRBV3-1 and TRBJ2-7, with 9 bases lining up with TRBD1. Germline lookup yields CDR1 LGHDT and CDR2 YNNKEL (reference sequence). The CDR3 spans 18 residues. The V and J ends lost 0 bases and 3 bases, in that order; junction bases with no gene match: 12.

The J gene is TRBJ1-5, the V gene TRBV20-1, with 8 bases matching TRBD1. Germline-derived CDR1 and CDR2 are DFQATT and SNEGSKA (reference sequence). V was pared by 4 bases and J by 2 bases, with 4 bases of the junction left unmatched. The CDR3 runs to 14 residues. The CDR3 reads CSAIPGGGNQPQHF. In DNA, the CDR3 is TGCAGTGCTATTCCAGGGGGCGGCAATCAGCCCCAGCATTTT.

V usage is TRBV5-1 and J usage is TRBJ1-4; 9 bases are shared with TRBD1. V shed 3 bases, J shed 5 bases, and the junction held 8 bases outside the gene matches. Germline V CDR1 and CDR2: SGHRS, YFSETQ. The CDR3 extends over 16 amino acids. The CDR3 here is CASSSISGTGNEKLFF. CDR3 nucleotide sequence: TGCGCCAGCAGCTCGATATCCGGGACAGGGAATGAAAAACTGTTTTTT.

Concerning this clonotype itself: With a much larger clone just one base away, this may be a read error. The chain recombines TRBV5-5 with TRBJ2-2, with D tentatively TRBD1 (6 bases). CDR1 and CDR2 (germline): SGHKS, YYEKEE (reference sequence). The CDR3 length is 14 residues. V lost 0 bases to trimming and J lost 4 bases, with 7 bases between them. Written as DNA, the CDR3 is TGTGCCAGCAGCTTGGTAGGGGGCACCGGGGAGCTGTTTTTT. As protein: CASSLVGGTGELFF.

This clonotype was recorded many times. The chain recombines TRBV7-9 with TRBJ2-3, with 13 positions matching TRBD2. Losses at the gene ends were 5 bases for V and 2 bases for J; bases not matched to a gene: 1. Germline CDR1 and CDR2: SEHNR and FQNEAQ (reference sequence). The CDR3 extends over 15 amino acids. The CDR3 loop reads CASSGTSGATDTQYF. CDR3 coding DNA: TGTGCCAGCAGCGGGACTAGCGGGGCCACAGATACGCAGTATTTT.

There are many counts of this clonotype. V gene TRBV7-2 combines with J gene TRBJ2-3, with D tentatively TRBD2 (5 bases). V lost 2 bases and J 9 bases, leaving 9 bases between the germline ends. Germline assignment: CDR1 SGHTA and CDR2 FQGNSA. The CDR3 length is 12 residues. The CDR3 nucleotides are TGTGCCAGCAGCTTACAACCGGGGACGCAGTATTTT. Encoded protein: CASSLQPGTQYF.

The chain uses TRBV6-5 and TRBJ1-1, with D uncertain. The CDR3 is 14 residues long. Germline CDR1 MNHEY, CDR2 SVGAGI. The ends were cut back, 6 bases at V and 4 bases at J, with 15 bases in the middle. The CDR3 DNA is TGTGCCAGCAGCCCGCTGCGCAGCTCCACTGAAGCTTTCTTT. It translates to CASSPLRSSTEAFF.

The V and J genes are TRBV15 and TRBJ1-2, with D perhaps TRBD1 (6 bases). The CDR3 runs to 14 residues. The V gene lost 8 bases and the J gene lost 1 base, with 14 bases spanning the gap. Per the germline V gene, CDR1 is LNHNV and CDR2 is YYDKDF (reference sequence). CDR3 bases: TGTGCCACCTCCCGGGACACCAATAACTATGGCTACACCTTC. This sequence encodes CATSRDTNNYGYTF.

The chain links TRBV21-1 to TRBJ2-7; the table assigns TRBD1, which was not confirmed against the DNA. TRBV21-1 is described as a pseudogene. This CDR3 spans 17 amino acids. The CDR3 DNA sequence: TGTGCCAGCAGCAAAGATGAAGTTGGGGCCAACTCCTACGAGCAGTACTTC. Residues: CASSKDEVGANSYEQYF.

This clonotype was observed a handful of times. The J gene is TRBJ2-7, the V gene TRBV20-1; D is possibly TRBD2 (6 bases). V was pared by 3 bases and J by 2 bases, with 17 bases between. Germline CDR1 and CDR2: DFQATT and SNEGSKA (reference sequence). This CDR3 contains 15 residues. The CDR3 DNA sequence: TGCAGTGCTAGTCCACTATTGGGGGGAGCCTACGAGCAGTACTTC. Translation: CSASPLLGGAYEQYF.

The chain has TRBV7-2 and TRBJ1-2, with D unresolved. Trimming cost V 5 bases and J 5 bases, with 12 bases left between them. CDR1 and CDR2 from the germline V gene are SGHTA and FQGNSA. The CDR3 length is 13 residues. CDR3 amino acids: CASSPGNVYGYTF. In DNA, the CDR3 is TGTGCCAGCAGCCCTGGAAACGTTTATGGCTACACCTTC.

This clonotype was observed many times. V gene TRBV6-6 combines with J gene TRBJ1-5; a weak D match, TRBD1 (5 bases). Deletions cut 7 bases from V and 0 bases from J, with 10 bases between. The CDR3 covers 14 residues. In germline, CDR1 is MNHNY, CDR2 SVGAGI (reference sequence). The CDR3 region is CASTKGDSNQPQHF. In nucleotides, the CDR3 is TGTGCCAGCACCAAAGGGGATAGCAATCAGCCCCAGCATTTT.

This clonotype has more than one count but fewer than ten. V and J are TRBV12-3 or TRBV12-4 and TRBJ2-6; perhaps D is TRBD1 or TRBD2 (5 bases each). This CDR3 is built from 19 residues. V lost 4 bases and J lost 0, with 19 bases in between. The CDR3: CASSSRIGTFSSGANVLTF. The CDR3 DNA follows: TGTGCCAGCAGTTCCCGGATAGGGACCTTCTCCTCTGGGGCCAACGTCCTGACTTTC.

This clonotype was seen more than once but under ten times. The V gene is TRBV6-2 or TRBV6-3, the J gene TRBJ2-3; D not certain. The length of the CDR3 is 12 residues. The germline V gene encodes CDR1 MNHEY and CDR2 SVGEGT. V gave up 5 bases and J gave up 9 bases, with 12 bases separating them. CDR3 DNA: TGTGCCAGCAGTCAAACCCCGACCACGCAGTATTTT. Protein sequence: CASSQTPTTQYF.

The rearrangement links TRBV2 to TRBJ1-2; 9 positions agree with TRBD1. Germline V gives CDR1 SNHLY, CDR2 FYNNEI. The CDR3 has 16 amino acids. V dropped 5 bases and J dropped 0; count of bases not matched to a gene: 7. The CDR3 DNA follows: TGTGCCAGCAGTCGATCTCACAGGGGGCCTAACTATGGCTACACCTTC. Its translation is CASSRSHRGPNYGYTF. Looking up the rest from reference TRBV2 and TRBJ1-2 gives the full variable domain: EPEVTQTPSHQVTQMGQEVILRCVPISNHLYFYWYRQILGQKVEFLVSFYNNEISEKSEIFDDQFSVERPDGSNFTLKIRSTKLEDSAMYFCASSRSHRGPNYGYTFGSGTRLTVV.

This clonotype has only a few counts. Here the CDR3 reads CASSQEVRNTIYF. For the CDR3, the DNA is TGTGCCAGCAGCCAAGAAGTTAGAAACACCATATATTTT. The rearrangement uses TRBV14 and TRBJ1-3; D gene ambiguous. V lost 0 bases and J 5 bases, leaving 5 bases between the germline ends. The CDR3 sequence is 13 residues long. CDR1 is SGHDN and CDR2 is FVKESK in the germline V gene.

This clonotype was counted many times. This chain uses TRBV5-1 with TRBJ2-1; possibly TRBD2 for D (6 bases). Trimming left V 1 base short and J 6 bases short, with 14 bases between. Germline values: CDR1 SGHRS, CDR2 YFSETQ. The CDR3 extends over 15 amino acids. The DNA of the CDR3 is TGCGCCAGCAGCTTGCGATCCCAGGGAGGCAATGAGCAGTTCTTC. Amino acid sequence: CASSLRSQGGNEQFF.

This clonotype was counted ten times or more. Here the CDR3 reads CSASSQGGLLAKNIQYF. CDR3 nucleotide sequence: TGCAGTGCTAGCTCGCAGGGAGGCCTTCTAGCCAAAAACATTCAGTACTTC. The chain couples TRBV20-1 to TRBJ2-4; D is perhaps TRBD2 (6 bases). The CDR3 spans 17 residues. CDR1 is DFQATT, CDR2 SNEGSKA, per germline (reference sequence). Trimming pared 3 bases from V and 0 bases from J, leaving 18 bases between.

The rearrangement uses TRBV18 and TRBJ2-2; TRBD2 aligns across 7 bases. CDR1 is KGHSH and CDR2 is LQKENI in the germline V gene. Trimming took 2 bases from V and 4 from J; bases not matched to a gene: 4. The CDR3 is 15 residues long. CDR3 region: CASSPSGTSTGELFF. The CDR3 nucleotides read TGTGCCAGCTCACCAAGCGGGACGTCCACCGGGGAGCTGTTTTTT.

This clonotype was counted ten times or more. The rearrangement uses TRBV28 and TRBJ1-1; D is ambiguous. V lost 8 bases, J lost 0 bases, and 13 bases lay in between. There are 14 residues in the CDR3. Germline V gene sequence: CDR1 MDHEN, CDR2 SYDVKM. The CDR3 sequence is CASGRRLMNTEAFF. The DNA of the CDR3 is TGTGCCAGCGGGAGACGACTGATGAACACTGAAGCTTTCTTT.

This clonotype was recorded a few times. The chain combines TRBV6-5 with TRBJ1-6; the D gene is possibly TRBD1 (6 bases). The germline CDR1 and CDR2 sequences are MNHEY and SVGAGI. The CDR3 loop spans 16 amino acids. V was pared by 6 bases and J by 2 bases, with 14 bases between. The CDR3 sequence: CASRKQGPPYNSPLHF. The CDR3 DNA reads as TGTGCCAGCAGAAAACAGGGCCCGCCCTATAATTCACCCCTCCACTTT.